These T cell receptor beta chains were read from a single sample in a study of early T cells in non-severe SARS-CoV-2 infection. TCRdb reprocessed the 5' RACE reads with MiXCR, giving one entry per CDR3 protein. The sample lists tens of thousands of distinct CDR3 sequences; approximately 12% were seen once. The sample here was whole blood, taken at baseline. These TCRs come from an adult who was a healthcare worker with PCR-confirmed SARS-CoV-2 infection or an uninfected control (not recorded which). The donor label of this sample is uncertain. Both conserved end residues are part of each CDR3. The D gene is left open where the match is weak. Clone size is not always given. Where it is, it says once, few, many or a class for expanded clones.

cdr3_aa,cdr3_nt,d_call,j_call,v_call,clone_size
CASSLSSSQETQYF,TGTGCCAGCAGCTTATCTTCGTCCCAAGAGACCCAGTACTTC,.,TRBJ2-5,TRBV7-7,few
CASSYRRDRVTPIPQHF,TGTGCCAGCAGTTACCGCCGGGACAGGGTCACCCCTATACCCCAGCATTTT,TRBD1,TRBJ1-5,TRBV6-6,many
CASSPDRGGYTF,TGTGCCAGCAGCCCCGACAGGGGCGGCTACACCTTC,TRBD1,TRBJ1-2,TRBV7-9,few
CASSARDWSTDTQYF,TGTGCCAGCAGCGCACGGGACTGGAGCACAGATACGCAGTATTTT,.,TRBJ2-3,TRBV7-8,.
CASSLAQNTEAFF,TGTGCCAGCAGCTTAGCGCAAAACACTGAAGCTTTCTTT,.,TRBJ1-1,TRBV5-1,many
CSVEVQLNTEAFF,TGCAGCGTTGAAGTACAGTTGAACACTGAAGCTTTCTTT,.,TRBJ1-1,TRBV29-1,.
CASSYSSGGATFNEQFF,TGCGCCAGCAGCTACTCTAGCGGGGGAGCCACCTTCAATGAGCAGTTCTTC,TRBD2,TRBJ2-1,TRBV5-1,medium-sized
CASSLYSTGRSTDTQYF,TGTGCCAGCAGCTTATATAGTACGGGGAGGTCCACAGATACGCAGTATTTT,.,TRBJ2-3,TRBV7-6,.
CASSTTAYSNQPQHF,TGTGCCAGTAGTACGACAGCCTATAGCAATCAGCCCCAGCATTTT,.,TRBJ1-5,TRBV19,.
CASSLGKHNEQFF,TGTGCCAGCAGCTTAGGGAAGCACAATGAGCAGTTCTTC,.,TRBJ2-1,TRBV7-8,.
CASSAQLGSEQFF,TGTGCCAGCAGCGCGCAGCTGGGCAGTGAGCAGTTCTTC,.,TRBJ2-1,TRBV7-6,many
CASSQRHGAWEKLFF,TGCGCCAGCAGCCAACGTCACGGGGCCTGGGAAAAACTGTTTTTT,.,TRBJ1-4,TRBV4-1,.
CASSQLLGETQYF,TGCGCCAGCAGCCAGCTCTTAGGAGAGACCCAGTACTTC,.,TRBJ2-5,TRBV4-1,few
CASSYPPTGGIDQPQHF,TGTGCCAGCAGTTACCCCCCGACAGGGGGCATCGATCAGCCCCAGCATTTT,TRBD1,TRBJ1-5,TRBV6-6,once
CSAIQGARGNTIYF,TGCAGTGCAATACAGGGGGCGCGTGGAAACACCATATATTTT,TRBD1,TRBJ1-3,TRBV20-1,.
CASNGQGTIPFGQPQHF,TGTGCCAGCAACGGACAGGGCACGATTCCCTTTGGTCAGCCCCAGCATTTT,TRBD1,TRBJ1-5,TRBV6-1,few
CASSRADSLYQDTQYF,TGTGCCAGCAGCCGAGCGGACAGCTTGTACCAAGATACGCAGTATTTT,.,TRBJ2-3,TRBV6-6,.
CASSIRWRGGSTDTQYF,TGTGCCAGTAGTATACGGTGGCGGGGGGGCAGCACAGATACGCAGTATTTT,TRBD2,TRBJ2-3,TRBV19,.
CASSVGQGTATGNTIYF,TGTGCCAGCAGCGTGGGACAGGGGACTGCAACTGGAAACACCATATATTTT,TRBD1,TRBJ1-3,TRBV4-2,.
CASSLPGGAGGYTF,TGTGCCAGCAGTTTGCCCGGGGGCGCGGGTGGCTACACCTTC,.,TRBJ1-2,TRBV12-3/TRBV12-4,.
CASSQGPTSGDTQYF,TGTGCCAGCAGCCAAGGCCCGACTAGCGGGGATACGCAGTATTTT,TRBD2,TRBJ2-3,TRBV3-1,few
CASSPLGSEKLFF,TGTGCCAGCTCACCGTTGGGGTCTGAAAAACTGTTTTTT,.,TRBJ1-4,TRBV18,few
CASSFQGPTDTQYF,TGTGCCAGCAGCTTTCAGGGCCCCACAGATACGCAGTATTTT,.,TRBJ2-3,TRBV7-3,few
CATSRIGSIDEQFF,TGTGCCACCAGCCGTATAGGGTCAATCGATGAGCAGTTCTTC,.,TRBJ2-1,TRBV15,.
CASRINTGELFF,TGTGCCAGCAGAATTAACACCGGGGAGCTGTTTTTT,.,TRBJ2-2,TRBV6-1,few
CASDKTLLIGWTNGYTF,TGTGCCAGCGATAAAACCCTCCTGATCGGGTGGACGAATGGCTACACCTTC,.,TRBJ1-2,TRBV6-5,few
CASSQDLPGGDYGYTF,TGTGCCAGCAGCCAAGATTTGCCCGGGGGCGACTATGGCTACACCTTC,.,TRBJ1-2,TRBV3-1,few
CSARVPGQGLFF,TGCAGTGCTAGAGTTCCGGGACAGGGACTGTTCTTC,TRBD1,TRBJ2-1,TRBV20-1,few
CASSFRTGELFF,TGCGCCAGCAGCTTCCGGACCGGGGAGCTGTTTTTT,.,TRBJ2-2,TRBV5-1,.
CASSGQVEAFF,TGTGCCAGCAGCGGACAGGTTGAAGCTTTCTTT,.,TRBJ1-1,TRBV21-1,few
CASSPGPGTEAFF,TGTGCCAGCTCCCCAGGGCCGGGGACTGAAGCTTTCTTT,.,TRBJ1-1,TRBV18,few
CASSFNRAGNTIYF,TGTGCCAGCAGCTTTAACAGGGCTGGAAACACCATATATTTT,.,TRBJ1-3,TRBV11-2,.
CASSPPEGTKNIQYF,TGTGCCAGCTCACCACCCGAGGGGACCAAAAACATTCAGTACTTC,.,TRBJ2-4,TRBV18,few
CSATDPGGNYNEQFF,TGCAGTGCAACTGATCCGGGGGGGAACTACAATGAGCAGTTCTTC,TRBD2,TRBJ2-1,TRBV20-1,few
CASSPSRAYNEQFF,TGTGCCAGCAGCCCCTCCCGGGCCTACAATGAGCAGTTCTTC,.,TRBJ2-1,TRBV7-8,few
CASSYTGGDTEAFF,TGTGCCAGCAGTTATACAGGGGGCGACACTGAAGCTTTCTTT,TRBD1,TRBJ1-1,TRBV2,many